This TCR beta chain was captured by sequencing in a study of T cell clones after liver transplantation. Study-level information: Three of the eight recipients were HCV-positive; the rest had non-autoimmune, non-viral transplant indications.

A single count supports this clone. The CDR3 has 14 residues. Losses at the gene ends were 4 bases for V and 7 bases for J; bases not matched to a gene: 8. Germline CDR1 SQVTM, CDR2 ANQGSEA. Sequencing used immunoSEQ multiplex PCR; TCRdb keeps in-frame clones, though not all of them. The repertoire has about 120,000 clones, 90% of them found once; the top ten carry more than 0.8%. V gene TRBV29-1 combines with J gene TRBJ2-1, with TRBD2 identical over 9 bases. This receptor was identified in a human patient who received a liver transplant. Some of these T cells may belong to the graft donor. Specimen: CD4+ T cells from blood, collected 12 months after liver transplant. The CDR3 region is CSVVGGRGMNEQFF. The CDR3, as DNA: TGCAGCGTTGTGGGCGGGAGGGGAATGAATGAGCAGTTCTTC.